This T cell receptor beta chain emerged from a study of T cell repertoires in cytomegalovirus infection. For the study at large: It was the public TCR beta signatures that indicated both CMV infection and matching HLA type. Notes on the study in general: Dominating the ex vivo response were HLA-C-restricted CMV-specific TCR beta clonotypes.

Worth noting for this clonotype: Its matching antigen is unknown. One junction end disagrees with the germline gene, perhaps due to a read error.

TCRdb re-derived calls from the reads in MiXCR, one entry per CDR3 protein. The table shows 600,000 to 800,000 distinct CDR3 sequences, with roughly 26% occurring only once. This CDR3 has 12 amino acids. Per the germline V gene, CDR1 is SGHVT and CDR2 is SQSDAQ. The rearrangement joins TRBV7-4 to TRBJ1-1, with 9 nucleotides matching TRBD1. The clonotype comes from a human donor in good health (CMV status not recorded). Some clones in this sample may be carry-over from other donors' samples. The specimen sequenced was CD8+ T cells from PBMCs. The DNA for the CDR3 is TGTGCCGGCAGCCCGGGGACAGGGAATGCTTTCTTT. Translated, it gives CAGSPGTGNAFF.